Listed here are 13 T cell receptor beta chains from one sample, sequenced in a study of beta chain features in type 1 diabetes. Reverse transcription of all isolated RNA meant that expressed TCRB transcripts were sequenced. TCRdb's table, derived via immunoSEQ multiplex PCR, lists solely in-frame clones and lacks some. The sample lists about 450,000 clones; about an eighth were seen once. The sample consisted of naive CD4+ T cells from blood. The source of these receptors is a woman younger than 30 in good health.

This chain links TRBV30 with TRBJ1-1, with D perhaps TRBD1 (6 bases). The germline gives CDR1 GTSNPN, CDR2 SVGIG (reference sequence). The CDR3 has 13 residues. The V end lost 1 base, the J end lost 7 bases, and 13 bases lay between the germline ends. As DNA, the CDR3 is TGTGCCTGGAGTGCCAATTGGGGGCTTGAAGCTTTCTTT. It encodes CAWSANWGLEAFF. Full variable domain (remainder filled in from reference TRBV30 and TRBJ1-1): SQTIHQWPATLVQPVGSPLSLECTVEGTSNPNLYWYRQAAGRGLQLLFYSVGIGQISSEVPQNLSASRPQDRQFILSSKKLLLSDSGFYLCAWSANWGLEAFFGQGTRLTVV.

V gene TRBV4-2 combines with J gene TRBJ2-3; 9 positions match TRBD1. Germline V lookup: CDR1 LGHNA, CDR2 YNFKEQ. The trim removed 1 base at V and 2 bases at J, leaving 7 bases unmatched. The CDR3 covers 17 residues. The CDR3 DNA sequence: TGTGCCAGCAGCCAAGCCTCGGGACAGGGATACACAGATACGCAGTATTTT. This translates into CASSQASGQGYTDTQYF.

The V call is TRBV6-5, the J call TRBJ2-3; tentatively, D is TRBD1 or TRBD2 (6 bases each). This CDR3 has 15 amino acids. Trimming took 0 bases from V and 8 from J, leaving 15 bases between them. Germline loops: CDR1 MNHEY, CDR2 SVGAGI. The CDR3 coding sequence is TGTGCCAGCAGTTACTCGTTTGACGGGGGCCGTACGCAGTATTTT. Amino acid sequence: CASSYSFDGGRTQYF.

This clone has only a few counts. The chain links TRBV19 to TRBJ1-1; 8 bases are shared with TRBD1. The CDR3 covers 14 residues. Germline loops: CDR1 LNHDA, CDR2 SQIVND (reference sequence). With V trimmed by 4 bases and J by 6 bases, 7 bases remained unmatched. The CDR3 nucleotides are TGTGCCAGTAGTAAAACGACAGGGGATCCTGAAGCTTTCTTT. Translated: CASSKTTGDPEAFF.

This clone showed up just a few times. The chain employs TRBV5-6 and TRBJ2-2; maybe TRBD1 (6 bases). Germline CDR1 reads SGHDT; CDR2 reads YYEEEE. CDR3 size: 14 residues. Trimming shortened V by 3 bases and J by 6 bases, and 12 bases separated the two germline ends. The CDR3 coding sequence is TGTGCCAGCAGCTCGTACAGGGACGCCGGGGAGCTGTTTTTT. Protein product: CASSSYRDAGELFF.

There are a few counts of this clone. The identical CDR3 is also encoded by other nucleotide sequences in the sample. V usage is TRBV9 and J usage is TRBJ2-2; D possibly uses TRBD1 or TRBD2 (5 bases each). The CDR3 totals 13 residues. V lost 7 bases, J lost 1 base, and 8 bases lay in between. The V gene's germline CDR1 is SGDLS and CDR2 YYNGEE. The CDR3 DNA sequence: TGTGCCAGCGGGACGGTGAACACCGGGGAGCTGTTTTTT. Translating gives CASGTVNTGELFF.

V gene TRBV4-3 combines with J gene TRBJ2-1; D ambiguous. The V gene's germline CDR1 is LGHNA and CDR2 YSLEER. The V gene lost 0 bases and the J gene lost 1 base, with 13 bases spanning the gap. The CDR3 covers 17 residues. CDR3 nucleotide sequence: TGCGCCAGCAGCCAAGAAGCAGCACATCTGTCCTACAATGAGCAGTTCTTC. This encodes CASSQEAAHLSYNEQFF.

J is TRBJ2-7 and V is TRBV23-1; 10 nucleotides agree with TRBD2. TRBV23-1 is noted as an ORF with a role that remains uncertain. CDR3 length: 18 amino acids. J gave up 5 bases and V 2 bases, and 15 bases lay outside the gene matches. CDR3 DNA sequence: TGCGCCAGCAGTCAAGCCCCTAGCGGGGGACCCCCCAGTCACGAGCAGTACTTC. Translation gives CASSQAPSGGPPSHEQYF.

This clone was seen more than once but under ten times. The rearrangement uses TRBV7-8 and TRBJ2-1, with D possibly being TRBD1 or TRBD2 (5 bases each). The V gene's germline CDR1 is SGHVS and CDR2 FQNEAQ. The CDR3 has 14 residues. Trimming pared 5 bases from V and 1 base from J, leaving 9 bases between. The CDR3 protein is CASSPGASYNEQFF. CDR3 bases: TGTGCCAGCAGCCCCGGGGCGTCCTACAATGAGCAGTTCTTC. Variable domain in full (rest from reference TRBV7-8 and TRBJ2-1): GAGVSQSPRYKVAKRGQDVALRCDPISGHVSLFWYQQALGQGPEFLTYFQNEAQLDKSGLPSDRFFAERPEGSVSTLKIQRTQQEDSAVYLCASSPGASYNEQFFGPGTRLTVL.

In this sample, this clone turned up a few times. J is TRBJ2-7 and V is TRBV5-1; D uncertain. Trimming cost V 4 bases and J 2 bases, with 13 bases left between them. The CDR3 covers 14 residues. From germline, CDR1 is SGHRS and CDR2 YFSETQ. In DNA form, the CDR3 reads TGCGCCAGCAGCGTGGCCGGGCCTCCCTACGAGCAGTACTTC. It encodes CASSVAGPPYEQYF.

This clone was picked up a small number of times. The V gene is TRBV4-1, the J gene TRBJ2-3; 7 bases align to TRBD2. This CDR3 comprises 16 residues. Germline loops: CDR1 MGHRA, CDR2 YSYEKL. Trimming took 8 bases from V and 0 from J; bases not matched to a gene: 11. The CDR3 sequence: CASLRTGGASTDTQYF. The CDR3 nucleotides read TGCGCCAGCCTCCGCACGGGAGGCGCTAGCACAGATACGCAGTATTTT.

J is TRBJ2-7 and V is TRBV27; 8 nucleotides agree with TRBD2. Looked up from germline, CDR1 is MNHEY and CDR2 is SMNVEV (reference sequence). With V trimmed by 1 base and J by 2 bases, 4 bases remained unmatched. There are 15 residues in the CDR3. The CDR3 sequence is CASSLYGRETYEQYF. The CDR3 bases are TGTGCCAGCAGTTTATACGGGAGGGAAACCTACGAGCAGTACTTC.

This clone was seen only a few times. The gene calls are TRBV7-2 and TRBJ1-6, with D maybe TRBD1 (5 bases). This CDR3 is 14 amino acids long. Germline-derived CDR1 and CDR2 are SGHTA and FQGNSA. V was pared by 1 base and J by 6 bases, with 7 bases between. CDR3 bases: TGTGCCAGCAGCTTAGGGGGACTTAATTCACCCCTCCACTTT. It translates to CASSLGGLNSPLHF.